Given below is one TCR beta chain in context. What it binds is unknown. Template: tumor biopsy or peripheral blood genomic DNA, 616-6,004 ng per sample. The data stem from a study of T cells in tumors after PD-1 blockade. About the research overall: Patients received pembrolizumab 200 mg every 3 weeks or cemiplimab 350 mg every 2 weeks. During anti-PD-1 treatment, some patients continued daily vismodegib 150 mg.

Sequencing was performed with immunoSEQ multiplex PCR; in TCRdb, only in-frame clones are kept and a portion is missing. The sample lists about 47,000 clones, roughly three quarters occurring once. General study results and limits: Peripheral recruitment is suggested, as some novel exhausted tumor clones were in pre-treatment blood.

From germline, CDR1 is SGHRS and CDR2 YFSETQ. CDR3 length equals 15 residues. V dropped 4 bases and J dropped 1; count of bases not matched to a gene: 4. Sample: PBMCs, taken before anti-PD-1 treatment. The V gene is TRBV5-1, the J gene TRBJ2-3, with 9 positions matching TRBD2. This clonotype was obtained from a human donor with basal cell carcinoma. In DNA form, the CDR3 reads TGCGCCAGCAGCCCGACTAGCGGAGGCACAGATACGCAGTATTTT. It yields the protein CASSPTSGGTDTQYF. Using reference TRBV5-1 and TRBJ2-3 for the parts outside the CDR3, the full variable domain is KAGVTQTPRYLIKTRGQQVTLSCSPISGHRSVSWYQQTPGQGLQFLFEYFSETQRNKGNFPGRFSGRQFSNSRSEMNVSTLELGDSALYLCASSPTSGGTDTQYFGPGTRLTVL.